The rows below give T cell receptor beta chains drawn from one sample of a study of blood T cell repertoires in COVID-19. Clones were read by immunoSEQ multiplex PCR, and TCRdb kept only the in-frame ones, dropping some. Counted here are some 180,000 clones, under 80% occurring once; the ten biggest clones make up approximately 13%. The sample consisted of peripheral blood. The receptors shown here come from a man aged 50 to 60 who had recovered from COVID-19. Both conserved end residues are part of each CDR3. The D gene is left open where the match is weak. The size entry is marked missing in some rows and otherwise reads once, few, many or a size class.

j_call,clone_size,v_call,d_call,cdr3_length,cdr3_aa,cdr3_nt
TRBJ1-3,.,TRBV18,.,15,CASSPESVSGNTIYF,TGTGCCAGCTCACCAGAGTCCGTGTCTGGAAACACCATATATTTT
TRBJ1-2,.,TRBV5-1,TRBD1,16,CASSRDTGGSGYGYTF,TGCGCCAGCAGCCGTGACACAGGGGGCTCTGGCTATGGCTACACCTTC
TRBJ2-1,.,TRBV7-9,.,14,CASSSKDFYNEQFF,TGTGCCAGCAGCTCCAAGGACTTTTACAATGAGCAGTTCTTC
TRBJ2-2,.,TRBV5-1,.,15,CASSLGHSNTGELFF,TGCGCCAGCAGCTTGGGCCACTCGAACACCGGGGAGCTGTTTTTT
TRBJ2-2,.,TRBV5-1,.,17,CASSARRSGFSTGELFF,TGCGCCAGCAGCGCGCGGAGGTCGGGGTTCAGCACCGGGGAGCTGTTTTTT
TRBJ1-2,.,TRBV5-1,.,15,CASSLGGENSYGYTF,TGCGCCAGCAGCTTGGGCGGGGAAAATAGCTATGGCTACACCTTC
TRBJ2-1,.,TRBV12-3/TRBV12-4,TRBD2,13,CASRFRLAVEQFF,TGTGCCAGCAGGTTCAGACTAGCCGTTGAGCAGTTCTTC
TRBJ2-7,few,TRBV30,.,15,CAWSPFALSSYEQYF,TGTGCCTGGAGTCCGTTTGCGCTATCATCCTACGAGCAGTACTTC
TRBJ1-1,.,TRBV5-1,.,13,CASSWTPNTEAFF,TGCGCCAGCAGCTGGACACCGAACACTGAAGCTTTCTTT
TRBJ2-7,.,TRBV11-2,TRBD1,13,CASSLDRGYEQYF,TGTGCCAGCAGCTTGGACAGGGGCTACGAGCAGTACTTC
TRBJ1-2,.,TRBV7-9,.,13,CASSLWTDYGYTF,TGTGCCAGCAGCCTATGGACAGACTATGGCTACACCTTC
TRBJ2-7,few,TRBV7-2,TRBD2,16,CASSLGPAGASYEQYF,TGTGCCAGCAGCTTAGGGCCAGCGGGAGCCTCCTACGAGCAGTACTTC
TRBJ1-1,.,TRBV29-1,.,12,CSASTLNTEAFF,TGCAGCGCCTCGACACTGAACACTGAAGCTTTCTTT
TRBJ1-1,once,TRBV4-1,.,17,CASSQDLAGTMNTEAFF,TGCGCCAGCAGCCAAGATCTAGCCGGAACTATGAACACTGAAGCTTTCTTT
TRBJ2-5,.,TRBV21-1,.,17,CASSKVGGTGYQETQYF,TGTGCCAGCAGCAAAGTCGGGGGAACCGGTTACCAAGAGACCCAGTACTTC
TRBJ2-7,.,TRBV5-1,.,15,CASSQTRGTLREQYF,TGCGCCAGCAGCCAGACCAGGGGGACTTTGCGGGAGCAGTACTTC
TRBJ1-2,.,TRBV4-3,.,16,CASSQIVGKGDYGYTF,TGCGCCAGCAGCCAAATTGTCGGGAAGGGGGACTATGGCTACACCTTC
TRBJ1-2,once,TRBV28,TRBD1,14,CASSFADRGSGYTF,TGTGCCAGCAGTTTTGCGGACAGGGGGTCTGGCTACACCTTC
TRBJ2-2,.,TRBV19,.,13,CAVDLRNTGELFF,TGTGCCGTAGATCTTCGCAACACCGGGGAGCTGTTTTTT
TRBJ2-7,.,TRBV9,.,14,CASSGGHRSYEQYF,TGTGCCAGCAGCGGGGGACATCGCTCCTACGAGCAGTACTTC
TRBJ1-6,.,TRBV19,TRBD1,15,CASSPGQGIFSPLHF,TGTGCCAGTAGTCCGGGACAGGGGATTTTTTCACCCCTCCACTTT
TRBJ2-3,.,TRBV12-3/TRBV12-4,TRBD2,12,CASSLGGNTQYF,TGTGCCAGCAGCTTGGGGGGGAATACGCAGTATTTT
TRBJ1-5,.,TRBV28,TRBD1,15,CASSSGYTGDSPQHF,TGTGCCAGCAGTTCCGGATATACAGGGGATTCGCCCCAGCATTTT
TRBJ1-5,.,TRBV28,.,16,CASSLWEGDSNQPQHF,TGTGCCAGCAGTTTATGGGAAGGGGATAGCAATCAGCCCCAGCATTTT
TRBJ1-2,once,TRBV2,TRBD1,16,CASSQYIGGTVYGYTF,TGTGCCAGCAGTCAATACATAGGGGGCACCGTCTATGGCTACACCTTC